The 5 T cell receptor beta chains given below trace back to one sample, sequenced in a study of blood T cell repertoires in COVID-19. Sequencing was performed with immunoSEQ multiplex PCR; in TCRdb, only in-frame clones are kept and a portion is missing. The table shows about 100,000 clones, with roughly 80% occurring only once. Sample: peripheral blood. Receptor source: a man aged 65 to 85 with active or convalescent COVID-19.

This chain uses TRBV15 with TRBJ2-1; 11 bases line up with TRBD1. J was trimmed by 3 bases and V by 0 bases; bases with no gene match: 22. This CDR3 region has 23 residues. CDR1 LNHNV and CDR2 YYDKDF come from the germline V gene (reference sequence). In nucleotides, the CDR3 is TGTGCCACCAGCAGAGACCGTCCCGGGACAGGGGGGACGGGGGGTCTACGCTACAATGAGCAGTTCTTC. Its translation is CATSRDRPGTGGTGGLRYNEQFF. Variable domain in full (rest from reference TRBV15 and TRBJ2-1): DAMVIQNPRYQVTQFGKPVTLSCSQTLNHNVMYWYQQKSSQAPKLLFHYYDKDFNNEADTPDNFQSRRPNTSFCFLDIRSPGLGDTAMYLCATSRDRPGTGGTGGLRYNEQFFGPGTRLTVL.

The rearrangement links TRBV29-1 to TRBJ1-1; D ambiguous. Trimming took off 7 bases at V and 3 bases at J, with 15 bases between the two ends. CDR3 length: 13 amino acids. The germline CDR1 and CDR2 sequences are SQVTM and ANQGSEA. CDR3 protein: CSAEHGVDTEAFF. For the CDR3, the DNA is TGCAGCGCCGAACACGGGGTAGACACTGAAGCTTTCTTT. The complete variable domain, with remaining parts taken from reference TRBV29-1 and TRBJ1-1, reads SAVISQKPSRDICQRGTSLTIQCQVDSQVTMMFWYRQQPGQSLTLIATANQGSEATYESGFVIDKFPISRPNLTFSTLTVSNMSPEDSSIYLCSAEHGVDTEAFFGQGTRLTVV.

This chain's CDR3 is CASSWISGGTGGEQYF. CDR3 DNA: TGTGCCAGCAGTTGGATTAGCGGGGGAACCGGGGGCGAGCAGTACTTC. This chain connects TRBV27 to TRBJ2-7, with 9 bases aligning to TRBD2. V shed 4 bases and J 6 bases; nucleotides not matched to a gene: 13. This CDR3 has 16 amino acids. Per the germline V gene, CDR1 is MNHEY and CDR2 is SMNVEV (reference sequence).

This chain uses TRBV3-1 (or the pseudogene TRBV3-2) with TRBJ1-2; D not certain. The CDR3 is 15 residues long. V lost 0 bases to trimming and J lost 8 bases, with 16 bases between them. Germline V lookup: CDR1 LGHDT, CDR2 YNNKEL (reference sequence). CDR3 protein: CASSQDPKFLEGYTF. For the CDR3, the DNA is TGTGCCAGCAGCCAAGACCCGAAATTTCTTGAGGGCTACACCTTC.

This clone was observed a few times. The chain has TRBV6-5 and TRBJ1-1; TRBD1 agrees at 7 bases. CDR3 length: 14 amino acids. Germline-derived CDR1 and CDR2 are MNHEY and SVGAGI. Losses at the gene ends were 6 bases for V and 2 bases for J; bases not matched to a gene: 6. The CDR3 protein is CASRRDSINTEAFF. In DNA form, the CDR3 reads TGTGCCAGCAGACGGGACAGTATCAACACTGAAGCTTTCTTT.